Below, one T cell receptor (beta chain) is given with its context. The antigen is unknown. Deep-level running was used for the assay. Measured with immunoSEQ multiplex PCR; TCRdb has only the in-frame clones, and not every one. The sample has some 2,100,000 clones; almost 96% are singletons. V was clipped by 5 bases and J by 2 bases; unmatched bases: 5. Looked up from germline, CDR1 is MNHEY and CDR2 is SMNVEV (reference sequence). The CDR3 runs 16 residues. The record originates from a study of shared clonotypes between healthy human individuals. Notes on the study in general: In contrast to clonotypes shared by all four donors, non-shared clonotypes had lower generation probabilities. Sample collection involved blood only; tissue repertoires are likely different.

Each of the donors was a healthy adult who was HIV-negative and had not had a recent acute infection or vaccination. The sequenced sample was naive CD4+ T cells sorted from blood. The subset is: CD45RA+ positively selected. This chain joins TRBV27 and TRBJ2-1; 11 positions agree with TRBD1. The clonotype was recovered from a man between 18 and 29 years old in good health. CDR3 DNA: TGTGCCAGCAGTCTGCCGGGACAGGGGGCCTACAATGAGCAGTTCTTC. It translates to CASSLPGQGAYNEQFF.